The next 24 T cell receptor beta chains were all read from a single sample in a study of monozygotic twins with inflammatory bowel disease. From its re-call of the 5' RACE reads, TCRdb lists each CDR3 protein once, without DNA. Its clone listing holds some 170,000 distinct CDR3 sequences. The material sequenced was blood. All receptors derive from a human donor with ulcerative colitis or Crohn's disease, or a healthy co-twin of an affected twin (not recorded which).

This sequence joins TRBV2 and TRBJ2-3; the TRBD2 assignment by TCRdb is unverifiable without DNA. Per the germline V gene, CDR1 is SNHLY and CDR2 is FYNNEI. This CDR3 spans 13 amino acids. The CDR3 sequence is CASSGLARGTQYF.

The chain joins TRBV5-1 to TRBJ1-4; checking the TCRdb D call of TRBD1 is not possible without DNA. This CDR3 region has 14 residues. Germline V CDR1 and CDR2: SGHRS, YFSETQ. CDR3 region: CASSLRGQVGKLFF.

The chain combines TRBV4-2 with TRBJ1-4; TCRdb outputs TRBD1, but without DNA this stays unchecked. The CDR3 runs 16 residues. CDR1 and CDR2 from the germline V gene are LGHNA and YNFKEQ. The CDR3 protein is CASSQDGGAQSEKLFF.

The chain recombines TRBV4-3 with TRBJ2-7. The V gene's germline CDR1 is LGHNA and CDR2 YSLEER. The CDR3 consists of 17 residues. The CDR3 reads CASSQARITGASYEQYF.

The chain recombines TRBV10-3 with TRBJ2-5. This CDR3 region has 14 residues. Germline CDR1 is ENHRY and CDR2 is SYGVKD. CDR3: CAISQPAVQETQYF.

This rearrangement joins TRBV5-6 to TRBJ2-4. The germline V gene encodes CDR1 SGHDT and CDR2 YYEEEE. This CDR3 region has 14 residues. CDR3 in amino acids: CASYLIAGKNIQYF.

The chain joins TRBV10-3 to TRBJ1-5. CDR1 and CDR2 (germline): ENHRY, SYGVKD. The CDR3 extends over 15 amino acids. CDR3 protein: CAISESGRIFEPQHF.

The chain couples TRBV7-9 to TRBJ2-6; there is no DNA to check the TCRdb D call of TRBD1. Germline CDR1 SEHNR, CDR2 FQNEAQ (reference sequence). There are 16 residues in the CDR3. The CDR3 loop reads CASSILMGAGANVLTF.

The CDR3 is CASSPPEQANTEAFF. V usage is TRBV18 and J usage is TRBJ1-1. This CDR3 is 15 amino acids long. Looked up from germline, CDR1 is KGHSH and CDR2 is LQKENI. Full variable domain (rest looked up from reference TRBV18 and TRBJ1-1): NAGVMQNPRHLVRRRGQEARLRCSPMKGHSHVYWYRQLPEEGLKFMVYLQKENIIDESGMPKERFSAEFPKEGPSILRIQQVVRGDSAAYFCASSPPEQANTEAFFGQGTRLTVV.

The chain combines TRBV5-1 with TRBJ2-5; the TRBD2 assignment by TCRdb is unverifiable without DNA. Looked up from germline, CDR1 is SGHRS and CDR2 is YFSETQ. The CDR3 covers 15 residues. The CDR3 loop reads CASSLRASVQETQYF.

The chain is built from TRBV7-2 and TRBJ1-6; there is no DNA to check the TCRdb D call of TRBD1. The CDR3 is 15 residues long. From germline, CDR1 is SGHTA and CDR2 FQGNSA. This chain's CDR3 is CASSLVQGNNSPLHF.

The chain is built from TRBV4-3 and TRBJ2-3; TCRdb returns TRBD2, unconfirmable since there is no DNA. CDR1 is LGHNA, CDR2 YSLEER, per germline. The CDR3 extends over 16 amino acids. CDR3 loop: CASSQDRLASPDTQYF.

This chain uses TRBV12-3 or TRBV12-4 with TRBJ2-1; no DNA is available, so the TRBD1 call from TCRdb remains unchecked. The CDR3 sequence is 13 residues long. CDR3 region: CASSPGTGAEQFF.

The chain joins TRBV5-8 to TRBJ1-6; TCRdb names TRBD1, which stays unverified in the absence of DNA. This CDR3 has 14 amino acids. Germline CDR1 is SGHTS and CDR2 is YDEGEE. CDR3 sequence reads: CAGGGTGDYSPLHF.

V gene TRBV5-1 combines with J gene TRBJ2-1; TCRdb gives TRBD1 as the D gene, but with no DNA this cannot be confirmed. The germline V gene encodes CDR1 SGHRS and CDR2 YFSETQ. This CDR3 spans 13 amino acids. The CDR3 is CASRWDRGHEQFF.

This chain links TRBV29-1 with TRBJ2-5; TCRdb gives TRBD2 as the D gene, but with no DNA this cannot be confirmed. The CDR3 extends over 20 amino acids. CDR1 SQVTM and CDR2 ANQGSEA come from the germline V gene. CDR3 protein: CSVEDALGWRGKDLGETQYF. Using reference TRBV29-1 and TRBJ2-5 for the parts outside the CDR3, the full variable domain is SAVISQKPSRDICQRGTSLTIQCQVDSQVTMMFWYRQQPGQSLTLIATANQGSEATYESGFVIDKFPISRPNLTFSTLTVSNMSPEDSSIYLCSVEDALGWRGKDLGETQYFGPGTRLLVL.

The chain uses TRBV4-2 and TRBJ2-3; the D gene TCRdb calls, TRBD2, cannot be checked with no DNA. Germline V CDR1 and CDR2: LGHNA, YNFKEQ. The CDR3 totals 19 residues. CDR3 in amino acids: CASSQEGLEREGLTDTQYF.

The chain employs TRBV15 and TRBJ2-5; checking the TCRdb D call of TRBD1 is not possible without DNA. This CDR3 is 14 amino acids long. Germline CDR1 reads LNHNV; CDR2 reads YYDKDF (reference sequence). The CDR3 spells CATSRGTGEETQYF.

This sequence joins TRBV20-1 and TRBJ2-5; TCRdb reports TRBD2, a call that lacks DNA to check it against. The CDR3 loop spans 15 amino acids. Looked up from germline, CDR1 is DFQATT and CDR2 is SNEGSKA (reference sequence). CDR3 in amino acids: CSAHLAGAYEETQYF.

The chain links TRBV20-1 to TRBJ2-3; TCRdb designates TRBD2, a call that cannot be tested without DNA. CDR3 size: 17 residues. Germline V gene data show CDR1 as DFQATT and CDR2 as SNEGSKA (reference sequence). CDR3 protein: CSARDSRGTPGTDTQYF.

The chain is built from TRBV7-9 and TRBJ2-7; checking the TCRdb D call of TRBD1 is not possible without DNA. The CDR3 consists of 13 residues. The V gene's germline CDR1 is SEHNR and CDR2 FQNEAQ (reference sequence). CDR3 sequence reads: CASSGRTGNEQYF.

The rearrangement joins TRBV9 to TRBJ2-3; TCRdb reports TRBD2, a call that lacks DNA to check it against. This CDR3 is built from 18 residues. Per the germline V gene, CDR1 is SGDLS and CDR2 is YYNGEE. The CDR3 region is CASSVGLAGAALTDTQYF. The whole variable domain, filled in from reference TRBV9 and TRBJ2-3, reads DSGVTQTPKHLITATGQRVTLRCSPRSGDLSVYWYQQSLDQGLQFLIQYYNGEERAKGNILERFSAQQFPDLHSELNLSSLELGDSALYFCASSVGLAGAALTDTQYFGPGTRLTVL.

The V call is TRBV7-2, the J call TRBJ2-1. CDR3 length: 15 residues. Looked up from germline, CDR1 is SGHTA and CDR2 is FQGNSA. CDR3 in amino acids: CASSVAGTPYNEQFF.

The chain uses TRBV20-1 and TRBJ1-5; TCRdb's D gene call, TRBD1, goes unchecked for lack of DNA. Per germline, CDR1 DFQATT and CDR2 SNEGSKA (reference sequence). This CDR3 comprises 17 residues. The CDR3 loop is CSARSGTADWSNQPQHF.